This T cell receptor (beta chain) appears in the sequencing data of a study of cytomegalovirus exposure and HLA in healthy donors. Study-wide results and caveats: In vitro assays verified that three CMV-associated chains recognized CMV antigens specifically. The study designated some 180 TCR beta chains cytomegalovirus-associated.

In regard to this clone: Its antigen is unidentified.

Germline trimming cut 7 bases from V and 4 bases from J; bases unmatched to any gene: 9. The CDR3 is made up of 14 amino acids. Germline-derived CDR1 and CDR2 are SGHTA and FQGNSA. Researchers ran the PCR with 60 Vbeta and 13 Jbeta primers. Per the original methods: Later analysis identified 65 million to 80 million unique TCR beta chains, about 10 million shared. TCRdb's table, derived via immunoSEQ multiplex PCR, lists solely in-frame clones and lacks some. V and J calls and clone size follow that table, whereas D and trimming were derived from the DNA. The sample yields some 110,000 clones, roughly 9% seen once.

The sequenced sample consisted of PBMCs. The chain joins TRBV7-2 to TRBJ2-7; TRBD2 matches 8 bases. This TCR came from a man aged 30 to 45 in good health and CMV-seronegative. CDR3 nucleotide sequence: TGTGCCAGCACGCAGGCGGGGGGCGCGTACGAGCAGTACTTC. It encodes CASTQAGGAYEQYF. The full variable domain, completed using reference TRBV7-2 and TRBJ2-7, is GAGVSQSPSNKVTEKGKDVELRCDPISGHTALYWYRQSLGQGLEFLIYFQGNSAPDKSGLPSDRFSAERTGGSVSTLTIQRTQQEDSAVYLCASTQAGGAYEQYFGPGTRLTVT.